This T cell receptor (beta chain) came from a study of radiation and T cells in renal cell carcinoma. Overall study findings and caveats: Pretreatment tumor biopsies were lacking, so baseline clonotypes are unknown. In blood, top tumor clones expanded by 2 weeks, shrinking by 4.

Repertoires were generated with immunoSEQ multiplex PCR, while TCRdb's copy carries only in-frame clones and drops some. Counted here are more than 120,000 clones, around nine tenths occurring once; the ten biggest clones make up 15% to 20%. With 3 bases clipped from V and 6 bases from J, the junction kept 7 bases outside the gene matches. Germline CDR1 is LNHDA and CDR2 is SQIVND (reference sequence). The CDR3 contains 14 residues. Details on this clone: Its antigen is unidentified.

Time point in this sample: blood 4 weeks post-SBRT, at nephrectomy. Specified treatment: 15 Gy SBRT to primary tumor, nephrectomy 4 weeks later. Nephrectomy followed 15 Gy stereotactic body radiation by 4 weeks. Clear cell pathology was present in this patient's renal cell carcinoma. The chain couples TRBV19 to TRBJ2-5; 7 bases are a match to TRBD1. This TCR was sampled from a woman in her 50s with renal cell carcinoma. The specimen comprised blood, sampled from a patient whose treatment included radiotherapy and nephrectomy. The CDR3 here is CASSIAGGRQTQYF. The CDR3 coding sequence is TGTGCCAGTAGTATTGCAGGGGGTCGGCAGACCCAGTACTTC.